Presented here are 16 T cell receptor beta chains from one specimen sequenced in a study of blood T cell repertoires in COVID-19 (dated by TCRdb to the early 2020s). The library was produced with the immunoSEQ multiplex PCR assay. What TCRdb holds here is the immuneACCESS table cut down to in-frame rearrangements. Part of the clones is not present; checked against another copy, under half of the missing clones reflect an unresolved V gene, and the others are unexplained. In all, the sample holds over 50,000 clones, and about 81% of those were seen once. Around 14% of the sample is in the top ten clones. The sample taken for sequencing was peripheral blood. All receptors derive from a man at least 80 years old with acute or convalescent COVID-19.

The chain employs TRBV13 and TRBJ2-1, with D perhaps matching TRBD2 (6 bases). Germline loops: CDR1 PRHDT, CDR2 FYEKMQ (reference sequence). Trimming removed 0 bases at V and 8 bases at J, with 11 bases between. This CDR3 has 14 amino acids. CDR3 residues: CASSLGGRGDEQFF. The CDR3 DNA reads TGTGCCAGCAGCTTAGGCGGGAGAGGGGATGAGCAGTTCTTC.

CDR3 sequence reads: CASSPRGQNGETQYF. The DNA for the CDR3 is TGTGCCAGCAGCCCCCGGGGACAGAATGGGGAGACCCAGTACTTC. The chain combines TRBV9 with TRBJ2-5; 7 nucleotides line up with TRBD1. V was pared by 4 bases and J by 5 bases, with 11 bases of the junction left unmatched. The CDR3 length is 15 residues. Looked up from germline, CDR1 is SGDLS and CDR2 is YYNGEE.

The chain employs TRBV19 and TRBJ1-1; D gene unclear. V was clipped by 4 bases and J by 3 bases, with 6 bases between them. The CDR3 contains 12 residues. Germline CDR1 and CDR2: LNHDA and SQIVND (reference sequence). The CDR3 nucleotides read TGTGCCAGTAGTAGAGCCTACACTGAAGCTTTCTTT. Translation gives CASSRAYTEAFF.

The gene calls are TRBV27 and TRBJ2-1; 8 bases are a match to TRBD2. Trimming at V came to 5 bases and at J to 12 bases, leaving 18 bases not matched to a gene. The CDR3 contains 16 residues. In germline, CDR1 is MNHEY, CDR2 SMNVEV (reference sequence). CDR3 in DNA: TGTGCCAGCAGTCCTAAACTAGCGGTGTCGATGGGGGGGCAGTTCTTC. Its translation: CASSPKLAVSMGGQFF.

J is TRBJ1-2 and V is TRBV28, with TRBD1 matching over 8 bases. The junction had 13 bases not matched to a gene; V was cut back by 7 bases and J by 3 bases. Germline CDR1 and CDR2: MDHEN and SYDVKM. The CDR3 is made up of 16 amino acids. CDR3 sequence: CASKEGRGLAHYGYTF. The CDR3 region has the DNA TGTGCCAGCAAAGAAGGCAGGGGGCTTGCCCACTATGGCTACACCTTC.

In this sample, this clone turned up a few times. The chain recombines TRBV5-1 with TRBJ1-3; D possibly corresponds to TRBD1 (5 bases). V was clipped by 4 bases and J by 4 bases, with 15 bases between them. Per the germline V gene, CDR1 is SGHRS and CDR2 is YFSETQ. This CDR3 contains 15 residues. The DNA of the CDR3 is TGCGCCAGCAGCCATGAGGCAGGGCACGGAAACACCATATATTTT. Encoded protein: CASSHEAGHGNTIYF.

The chain is built from TRBV11-3 and TRBJ2-7; 11 bases are shared with TRBD2. Germline CDR1 is SGHNT and CDR2 is YENEEA. The V segment lost 2 bases and the J segment 7 bases; nucleotides outside the gene matches: 7. The CDR3 sequence is 15 residues long. CDR3 nucleotides: TGTGCCAGCAGCTTACTAGCGGGGGGAATTGGAGAGCAGTACTTC. Protein sequence: CASSLLAGGIGEQYF.

V is TRBV6-5 and J is TRBJ2-3, with a possible D match to TRBD2 (6 bases). This CDR3 region has 14 residues. V gave up 2 bases and J gave up 6 bases, with 12 bases separating them. Germline CDR1 is MNHEY and CDR2 is SVGAGI. CDR3 region: CASSYDFRGDTQYF. The CDR3 DNA reads as TGTGCCAGCAGTTACGATTTTCGGGGGGATACGCAGTATTTT.

The rearrangement links TRBV7-2 to TRBJ1-4; the match to TRBD1 covers 7 bases. The CDR3 spans 15 residues. V lost 5 bases, J lost 3 bases, and 6 bases stayed unmatched. The germline CDR1 and CDR2 sequences are SGHTA and FQGNSA. The CDR3 loop reads CASSLYRGSNEKLFF. DNA for the CDR3: TGTGCCAGCAGCCTCTACAGGGGCTCTAATGAAAAACTGTTTTTT.

The chain is built from TRBV10-3 and TRBJ1-1; D uncertain. Per germline, CDR1 ENHRY and CDR2 SYGVKD. Trimming took off 10 bases at V and 1 base at J, with 13 bases between the two ends. The CDR3 is 13 amino acids. Written as DNA, the CDR3 is TGTGCCACGACCCTCGGCGGGAACACTGAAGCTTTCTTT. Its translation is CATTLGGNTEAFF.

This clone has just a few counts. The chain recombines TRBV4-2 with TRBJ1-2; no clear D. V was clipped by 1 base and J by 12 bases, with 15 bases between them. CDR1 and CDR2 (germline): LGHNA, YNFKEQ. This CDR3 comprises 13 residues. CDR3 DNA: TGTGCCAGCAGCCAAGGCGCCGAGGGCTCAGACACCTTC. Translating it yields CASSQGAEGSDTF.

The chain uses TRBV20-1 and TRBJ1-1, with D possibly being TRBD1 (5 bases). The CDR3 consists of 14 residues. The germline V gene has CDR1 DFQATT and CDR2 SNEGSKA (reference sequence). The V end lost 3 bases, the J end lost 0 bases, and 11 bases lay between the germline ends. In DNA, the CDR3 is TGCAGTGCTAGTTTGAGACAGTTGAACACTGAAGCTTTCTTT. This sequence encodes CSASLRQLNTEAFF.

The gene calls are TRBV11-1 and TRBJ1-2; the D is unclear. Trimming left V 5 bases short and J 4 bases short, with 20 bases between. The CDR3 loop spans 16 amino acids. The germline gives CDR1 SGHAT, CDR2 FQDESV (reference sequence). CDR3 DNA: TGTGCCAGCAGCCCCGCCAACACCGAACGGGGCTATGGCTACACCTTC. This sequence encodes CASSPANTERGYGYTF.

The chain joins TRBV5-1 to TRBJ2-1, with 8 bases matching TRBD2. The ends lost 4 bases at V and 8 bases at J; junction bases unmatched: 11. The CDR3 loop spans 15 amino acids. Germline CDR1 and CDR2: SGHRS and YFSETQ. The CDR3 nucleotides are TGCGCCAGCAGCCCCAAAGCGGGAGAAGGGGATGAGCAGTTCTTC. Residues: CASSPKAGEGDEQFF.

The rearrangement joins TRBV5-1 to TRBJ2-7; 8 bases fit TRBD1. The CDR3 consists of 13 residues. Germline V CDR1 and CDR2: SGHRS, YFSETQ. The trim removed 7 bases at V and 7 bases at J, leaving 10 bases unmatched. CDR3 region: CASSTGGRLEQYF. The CDR3 bases are TGCGCCAGCTCAACAGGGGGTCGCTTAGAGCAGTACTTC.

This sequence joins TRBV5-4 and TRBJ2-1; TRBD2 aligns across 7 bases. The CDR3 runs 17 residues. The V gene end was trimmed by 2 bases and the J gene end by 3 bases; junction bases not matched to a gene: 11. Germline V CDR1 and CDR2: SGHNT, YYREEE (reference sequence). CDR3: CASSFERGGSLYNEQFF. The CDR3 bases are TGTGCCAGCAGCTTTGAGCGGGGAGGGTCCCTCTACAATGAGCAGTTCTTC.